This TCR beta chain derives from a study of cytomegalovirus exposure and HLA in healthy donors. Primers included in the PCR were 60 Vbeta and 13 Jbeta primers. Sequencing was performed with immunoSEQ multiplex PCR; in TCRdb, only in-frame clones are kept and a portion is missing. The sample has 95,000 to 100,000 clones, roughly 76% seen once. Looked up from germline, CDR1 is SQVTM and CDR2 is ANQGSEA. Germline trimming cut 6 bases from V and 5 bases from J; bases unmatched to any gene: 4. The CDR3 is made up of 13 amino acids. This TCR came from a man aged 35 to 55 in good health and CMV-seronegative. Specimen: PBMCs. The chain is built from TRBV29-1 and TRBJ2-2; 9 bases match TRBD1. DNA of the CDR3: TGCAGCGTCGACAGGGGGGAAACCGGGGAGCTGTTTTTT. Translated, it gives CSVDRGETGELFF.